This T cell receptor beta chain was identified during a study of T cell responses to AZD1222 COVID-19 vaccine. The wider study: Both about-4-week and about-12-week second-dose recipients were combined. Findings and limits, study-wide: Regions left unmutated in variants are reportedly the target of nearly half of spike-specific TCRs. Clonal diversity may have been underestimated in mostly white British donors.

Germline-derived CDR1 and CDR2 are SGHAT and FQNNGV. V dropped 1 base and J dropped 7 bases, with 8 bases sitting between them. The CDR3 loop spans 13 amino acids. TCRdb keeps only in-frame clones here, not all; method: immunoSEQ multiplex PCR. There are more than 100,000 clones in the sample; roughly 90% occur only once, and 1.5% to 2% lies in the top ten. On this clone: Its antigen is undetermined.

The chain recombines TRBV11-2 with TRBJ1-5; D gene ambiguous. The TCR comes from an adult in good health. The sequencing used peripheral blood, collected on day 0 of AZD1222 vaccination. The CDR3 here is CASSLGVGQPQHF. As DNA, the CDR3 is TGTGCCAGCAGCTTAGGGGTGGGGCAGCCCCAGCATTTT.